This is a list of T cell receptor beta chains from one sample in a study of blood T cells in healthy people across ages. One entry per CDR3 protein, called by TCRdb with MiXCR from the 5' RACE reads. This repertoire shows about 1.4 million distinct CDR3 sequences, roughly 60% found once; its top ten account for approximately 7%. Sequenced: blood. These receptor sequences come from a man aged 18 to 30 in good health. CDR3s include the opening cysteine and the closing phenylalanine or tryptophan. The D gene is left open where the match is weak. Not every row has a clone size; where given, it reads once, few, many or a size class.

v_gene: TRBV2
j_gene: TRBJ1-2
d_gene: NA
abundance: NA
CDR3nt: TGTGTCAGCAGTGAAGCGCAGGGCGCTAACTATGGCTACACCTTC
CDR3aa: CVSSEAQGANYGYTF

v_gene: TRBV12-3/TRBV12-4
j_gene: TRBJ2-1
d_gene: TRBD2
abundance: NA
CDR3nt: TGTGCCAGCAGCTCCACTCTCGCGGGGGGGGGATATAATGAGCAGTTCTTC
CDR3aa: CASSSTLAGGGYNEQFF

v_gene: TRBV5-1
j_gene: TRBJ2-7
d_gene: NA
abundance: NA
CDR3nt: TGCGCCAGCAGCTTACATAAGACAGCGTATGAGCAGTACTTC
CDR3aa: CASSLHKTAYEQYF

v_gene: TRBV12-3/TRBV12-4
j_gene: TRBJ2-2
d_gene: NA
abundance: NA
CDR3nt: TGTGCCAGCAGTTTCCGCGGCTTGAACACCGGGGAGCTGTTTTTT
CDR3aa: CASSFRGLNTGELFF

v_gene: TRBV4-3
j_gene: TRBJ2-6
d_gene: NA
abundance: NA
CDR3nt: TGCGCCAGCAGCCAAGATAGCCGGAGGGCAGGGGCCAACGTCCTGACTTTC
CDR3aa: CASSQDSRRAGANVLTF

v_gene: TRBV29-1
j_gene: TRBJ2-1
d_gene: NA
abundance: NA
CDR3nt: TGCAGCGCAGAAAGGGGGGGAGGCAATGAGCAGTTCTTC
CDR3aa: CSAERGGGNEQFF

v_gene: TRBV6-6
j_gene: TRBJ1-4
d_gene: NA
abundance: NA
CDR3nt: TGTGCCAGCAGTTACGGGACTGAAAAACTGTTTTTT
CDR3aa: CASSYGTEKLFF

v_gene: TRBV20-1
j_gene: TRBJ2-3
d_gene: NA
abundance: NA
CDR3nt: TGCAGTGCTAGAGTGGGGGCAAGGACAGATACGCAGTATTTT
CDR3aa: CSARVGARTDTQYF

v_gene: TRBV3-1
j_gene: TRBJ2-5
d_gene: TRBD2
abundance: few
CDR3nt: TGTGCCAGCAGTTTGGGACTAGCCAAGGAGACCCAGTACTTC
CDR3aa: CASSLGLAKETQYF

v_gene: TRBV4-1
j_gene: TRBJ1-1
d_gene: TRBD1
abundance: NA
CDR3nt: TGCGCCAGCAGCCACCGGGACAGAGGGTGTAAAGCTTTCTTT
CDR3aa: CASSHRDRGCKAFF

v_gene: TRBV12-3/TRBV12-4
j_gene: TRBJ1-4
d_gene: TRBD1
abundance: few
CDR3nt: TGTGCCAGCGGTCCCAGGGGGATAACTGCAACTAATGAAAAACTGTTTTTT
CDR3aa: CASGPRGITATNEKLFF

v_gene: TRBV27
j_gene: TRBJ2-3
d_gene: NA
abundance: NA
CDR3nt: TGTGCCAGCAGTTTATTAGGGGGGGGTACGCAGTATTTT
CDR3aa: CASSLLGGGTQYF

v_gene: TRBV20-1
j_gene: TRBJ2-3
d_gene: TRBD2
abundance: NA
CDR3nt: TGCAGTGCACGGACTAGCGGGCGCAATACGCAGTATTTT
CDR3aa: CSARTSGRNTQYF

v_gene: TRBV7-9
j_gene: TRBJ1-1
d_gene: NA
abundance: NA
CDR3nt: TGTGCCAGCATCGAAGGGGGTCCGAACACTGAAGCTTTCTTT
CDR3aa: CASIEGGPNTEAFF

v_gene: TRBV15
j_gene: TRBJ1-1
d_gene: NA
abundance: NA
CDR3nt: TGTGCCACCAGCAAACAGGGGAACACTGAAGCTTTCTTT
CDR3aa: CATSKQGNTEAFF

v_gene: TRBV7-6
j_gene: TRBJ2-1
d_gene: TRBD2
abundance: NA
CDR3nt: TGTGCCAGCAGCTTAGGCGGCGGGAGGACCGTCTCCTACAATGAGCAGTTCTTC
CDR3aa: CASSLGGGRTVSYNEQFF

v_gene: TRBV2
j_gene: TRBJ1-2
d_gene: NA
abundance: NA
CDR3nt: TGTGCCAGCAGGGTCGAGGGCTACACCTTC
CDR3aa: CASRVEGYTF

v_gene: TRBV2
j_gene: TRBJ2-3
d_gene: TRBD2
abundance: NA
CDR3nt: TGTGCCAGCATACTCTTGGCGGGGGATACAGATACGCAGTATTTT
CDR3aa: CASILLAGDTDTQYF

v_gene: TRBV12-3/TRBV12-4
j_gene: TRBJ2-1
d_gene: NA
abundance: NA
CDR3nt: TGTGCCAGCAGTTTTGGGCAGCCAACGATCAATGAGCAGTTCTTC
CDR3aa: CASSFGQPTINEQFF

v_gene: TRBV11-2
j_gene: TRBJ2-7
d_gene: NA
abundance: NA
CDR3nt: TGTGCCAGCAGCCCAACACCAAGACACGAGCAGTACTTC
CDR3aa: CASSPTPRHEQYF

v_gene: TRBV9
j_gene: TRBJ1-2
d_gene: NA
abundance: NA
CDR3nt: TGTGCCAGCAGCCAGACGGTAGTCTTAGATGGCTACACCTTC
CDR3aa: CASSQTVVLDGYTF

v_gene: TRBV5-1
j_gene: TRBJ2-1
d_gene: NA
abundance: NA
CDR3nt: TGCGCCAGCAGCTTGCCGGCGAATGAGCAGTTCTTC
CDR3aa: CASSLPANEQFF

v_gene: TRBV27
j_gene: TRBJ2-7
d_gene: NA
abundance: few
CDR3nt: TGTGCCAGCAGTTGGTTCTACGAGCAGTACTTC
CDR3aa: CASSWFYEQYF

v_gene: TRBV10-2
j_gene: TRBJ2-7
d_gene: NA
abundance: few
CDR3nt: TGCGCCAGCAGTAGGCGGAAAGGACCCGCCTACGAGCAGTACTTC
CDR3aa: CASSRRKGPAYEQYF

v_gene: TRBV2
j_gene: TRBJ2-1
d_gene: TRBD1
abundance: once
CDR3nt: TGTGCCAGCAGCCAGACAGGGGCAGGCAATGAGCAGTTCTTC
CDR3aa: CASSQTGAGNEQFF

v_gene: TRBV7-2
j_gene: TRBJ2-7
d_gene: NA
abundance: NA
CDR3nt: TGTGCCAGCAGCTTGGTGACGAACTACGAGCAGTACTTC
CDR3aa: CASSLVTNYEQYF

v_gene: TRBV2
j_gene: TRBJ1-1
d_gene: NA
abundance: once
CDR3nt: TGTGCCAGCAGTGGGGTTGGGGAAGCGGCTGAAGCTTTCTTT
CDR3aa: CASSGVGEAAEAFF

v_gene: TRBV7-2
j_gene: TRBJ2-1
d_gene: NA
abundance: NA
CDR3nt: TGTGCCAGCAGCTACGGTCTAGGCGGGCCCAATGAGCAGTTCTTC
CDR3aa: CASSYGLGGPNEQFF

v_gene: TRBV20-1
j_gene: TRBJ1-2
d_gene: NA
abundance: once
CDR3nt: TGCAGTGTCTTGCCGACAGACCTGAGAGGCTACACCTTC
CDR3aa: CSVLPTDLRGYTF

v_gene: TRBV20-1
j_gene: TRBJ2-5
d_gene: TRBD1
abundance: NA
CDR3nt: TGCAGTGCACCCGACAGGGGTCCCCAAGAGACCCAGTACTTC
CDR3aa: CSAPDRGPQETQYF

v_gene: TRBV12-3/TRBV12-4
j_gene: TRBJ1-4
d_gene: NA
abundance: NA
CDR3nt: TGTGCCAGCAGTAAGGGTAATGAAAAACTGTTTTTT
CDR3aa: CASSKGNEKLFF

v_gene: TRBV18
j_gene: TRBJ2-7
d_gene: TRBD2
abundance: many
CDR3nt: TGTGCCAGCTCACCAGGGACTAGCCTTGGTGAGCAGTACTTC
CDR3aa: CASSPGTSLGEQYF

v_gene: TRBV4-2
j_gene: TRBJ2-7
d_gene: TRBD1
abundance: few
CDR3nt: TGTGCCAGCAGCCAATCTGTTGGGACAGGGGGGAACGAGCAGTACTTC
CDR3aa: CASSQSVGTGGNEQYF

v_gene: TRBV4-1
j_gene: TRBJ2-1
d_gene: NA
abundance: NA
CDR3nt: TGCGCCAGCAGCAGAGGGTATGAGCGGTTCTTC
CDR3aa: CASSRGYERFF

v_gene: TRBV29-1
j_gene: TRBJ1-1
d_gene: NA
abundance: NA
CDR3nt: TGCAGCGCCAAAGACAGGATGAACACTGAAGCTTTCTTT
CDR3aa: CSAKDRMNTEAFF

v_gene: TRBV20-1
j_gene: TRBJ1-1
d_gene: TRBD1
abundance: once
CDR3nt: TGCAGTTCACAGGGGGCGCGAGCTTTCTTT
CDR3aa: CSSQGARAFF

v_gene: TRBV12-3/TRBV12-4
j_gene: TRBJ1-4
d_gene: TRBD1
abundance: NA
CDR3nt: TGTGCCAGCAGGTCCCGGGACAGGGGTGAAAAACTGTTTTTT
CDR3aa: CASRSRDRGEKLFF